Below are 4 T cell receptor beta chains sequenced from a single sample in a study of blood T cells in healthy people across ages. A sample-barcoded 5' primer and a J-beta primer mix were used in a second PCR of roughly 7 to 11 cycles. TCRdb reanalysed the 5' RACE reads using MiXCR and keeps one entry per CDR3 protein. The sample records 650,000 to 1,000,000 distinct CDR3 sequences, approximately 35% being singletons. What was sequenced was blood. The receptors were gathered from a man aged 18 to 35 in good health.

With respect to this clonotype: A much larger clone lies a single base off, so this may be a read error. The rearrangement links TRBV20-1 to TRBJ2-7, with D uncertain. CDR1 is DFQATT, CDR2 SNEGSKA, per germline (reference sequence). The V gene lost 4 bases and the J gene lost 0 bases, with 16 bases spanning the gap. This CDR3 comprises 15 residues. The CDR3 loop is CSAKDIARSSYEQYF. The CDR3 nucleotides are TGCAGTGCTAAAGATATAGCCAGAAGCTCCTACGAGCAGTACTTC.

The rearrangement joins TRBV12-3 or TRBV12-4 to TRBJ1-1; D call uncertain. The CDR3 contains 13 residues. Trimming pared 6 bases from V and 3 bases from J, leaving 11 bases between. The CDR3 loop is CASRTRRYTEAFF. The CDR3 nucleotides are TGTGCCAGCAGGACGAGACGGTACACTGAAGCTTTCTTT.

The rearrangement uses TRBV7-6 and TRBJ1-1, with D hard to call. This CDR3 contains 14 residues. Per the germline V gene, CDR1 is SGHVS and CDR2 is FNYEAQ. Trimming stripped 5 bases from V and 1 base from J, with 11 bases between. The CDR3 DNA is TGTGCCAGCAGCATGGCACCGGGGAACACTGAAGCTTTCTTT. Amino acids: CASSMAPGNTEAFF.

This chain links TRBV10-3 with TRBJ1-6; no clear D gene. With 3 bases removed from V and 8 bases from J, the gap between germline ends came to 11 bases. The CDR3 loop spans 14 amino acids. From germline, CDR1 is ENHRY and CDR2 SYGVKD. The CDR3 DNA sequence: TGTGCCATCAGTGACCCGACGACCGATTCACCCCTCCACTTT. It specifies CAISDPTTDSPLHF.